These T cell receptor beta chains were read from a single sample in a study of Ad26.COV2.S vaccination and SARS-CoV-2 variants. TCRdb's copy holds only in-frame clones and misses some; the assay was immunoSEQ multiplex PCR. In the table there are just over 350,000 clones, more than 75% of which are singletons. Here the sequenced sample was peripheral blood, taken in a trial of Ad26.COV2.S vaccine versus placebo. All receptors come from a person between 18 and 59 years old who received the Ad26.COV2.S COVID-19 vaccine or a placebo. Both conserved end residues are part of each CDR3. A D gene is named only where the DNA matches it firmly. The size field is filled for only some rows; it gives once, few, many or a size class.

size	V	D	J	DNA	CDR3
-	TRBV18	-	TRBJ1-3	TGTGCCAGCTCACCACCTGGCTACTATCCGCAAAACACCATATATTTT	CASSPPGYYPQNTIYF
-	TRBV18	-	TRBJ2-2	TGTGCCAGCTCACCACTTAGTGGCACCGGGGAGCTGTTTTTT	CASSPLSGTGELFF
few	TRBV6-5	-	TRBJ1-1	TGTGCCAGCAGTCCCCTAACTCCCAGTTCTGAAGCTTTCTTT	CASSPLTPSSEAFF
-	TRBV9	-	TRBJ2-1	TGTGCCAGCAGCGTAGGAGGGGGAGGGCCCTCCTACAATGAGCAGTTCTTC	CASSVGGGGPSYNEQFF
-	TRBV13	-	TRBJ1-6	TGTGCCAGCAGCGCCATACGTCGGGGGGGCCCTAATTCACCCCTCCACTTT	CASSAIRRGGPNSPLHF
once	TRBV30	-	TRBJ2-6	TGTGCCTGGACCCCCGGGAACTCTGGGGCCAACGTCCTGACTTTC	CAWTPGNSGANVLTF
-	TRBV6-5	-	TRBJ2-1	TGTGCCAGCAGTCTCCCGGGGCGAAATGAGCAGTTCTTC	CASSLPGRNEQFF
-	TRBV3-1/TRBV3-2	TRBD2	TRBJ2-2	TGTGCCAGCAGCCAACAAACTAGCGGGGCCCGCACCGGGGAGCTGTTTTTT	CASSQQTSGARTGELFF
-	TRBV5-1	-	TRBJ1-3	TGCGCCAGCAGCCAGAAGGGGACTCGAGACTCTGGAAACACCATATATTTT	CASSQKGTRDSGNTIYF
-	TRBV2	TRBD1	TRBJ2-2	TGTGCCAGCACCCTGAGGGGGCGCGAGCTGTTTTTT	CASTLRGRELFF
few	TRBV28	-	TRBJ2-7	TGTGCCAGCAGTCCTATTGGGGCCGGGACACCGACTTACTTC	CASSPIGAGTPTYF
-	TRBV28	TRBD1	TRBJ2-7	TGTGCCAGCAGTTCCCCGGGACAGGGGGAGGGAGAGCAGTACTTC	CASSSPGQGEGEQYF
-	TRBV5-4	-	TRBJ2-3	TGTGCCAGCAGATCTCGGACGGGGCGGAACACAGATACGCAGTATTTT	CASRSRTGRNTDTQYF
-	TRBV18	TRBD1	TRBJ2-7	TGTGCCAGCTCACCCCCTACAGGGGGCTACGAGCAGTACTTC	CASSPPTGGYEQYF
-	TRBV2	TRBD1	TRBJ2-1	TGTGCCAGCAGTTGGGGACAGGGGGCAAGGAATGAGCAGTTCTTC	CASSWGQGARNEQFF
few	TRBV11-2	-	TRBJ2-1	TGTGCCAGCAGCCAAATTAGAAACCATGAGCAGTTCTTC	CASSQIRNHEQFF
once	TRBV12-5	-	TRBJ2-2	TGTGCTAGTGGTTTGGTAGGGTATGGTGTGACCGGGGAGCTGTTTTTT	CASGLVGYGVTGELFF
-	TRBV12-3/TRBV12-4	-	TRBJ1-2	TGTGCCAGCAGTCAGGGAGGACGCTATGGCTACACCTTC	CASSQGGRYGYTF
-	TRBV15	TRBD1	TRBJ2-4	TGTGCCACCAGCAGAAAGGGACAGGGAAAAAACATTCAGTACTTC	CATSRKGQGKNIQYF
-	TRBV5-4	TRBD2	TRBJ2-1	TGTGCCAGCAGCCCAGCTAGCGGGCGTTACAATGAGCAGTTCTTC	CASSPASGRYNEQFF
-	TRBV7-2	TRBD2	TRBJ2-7	TGTGCCAGCAGCTCGGGACTAGCGGGAGGTTACGAGCAGTACTTC	CASSSGLAGGYEQYF
-	TRBV28	-	TRBJ2-4	TGTGCCAGCAGGTCGGCAGGGACAAACATTCAGTACTTC	CASRSAGTNIQYF
-	TRBV24-1	-	TRBJ2-2	TGTGCCACCAGCGATACACCGGACTTAAACACCGGGGAGCTGTTTTTT	CATSDTPDLNTGELFF
-	TRBV2	-	TRBJ2-7	TGTGCCAGCAGACCCGACAGAACCGAGCAGTACTTC	CASRPDRTEQYF
-	TRBV2	-	TRBJ2-7	TGTGCCAGCCGGCAGGGCGTCCACGAGCAGTACTTC	CASRQGVHEQYF
-	TRBV18	-	TRBJ1-2	TGTGCCAGCTCGCCAGCATTGGACATATCTAACTATGGCTACACCTTC	CASSPALDISNYGYTF
-	TRBV29-1	TRBD2	TRBJ2-7	TGCAGCGTGGGGACTAGCGGGAGCATAGTCTACGAGCAGTACTTC	CSVGTSGSIVYEQYF
-	TRBV7-9	-	TRBJ2-2	TGTGCCAGCAGCTTAACCAGGGTGGGCACCGGGGAGCTGTTTTTT	CASSLTRVGTGELFF
-	TRBV9	-	TRBJ2-1	TGTGCCAGCAGCGTAGCCTCAGCCTACAATGAGCAGTTCTTC	CASSVASAYNEQFF
-	TRBV4-3	-	TRBJ2-2	TGCGCCAGCAGCCAAGGGTCGAGCGGTTGGAACACCGGGGAGCTGTTTTTT	CASSQGSSGWNTGELFF
-	TRBV3-1/TRBV3-2	-	TRBJ2-5	TGTGCCAGCAGCCAAAGCAGGGACCAGACCCAGTACTTC	CASSQSRDQTQYF
-	TRBV6-6	-	TRBJ2-3	TGTGCCAGCAGTTCAGGACCAGATACGCAGTATTTT	CASSSGPDTQYF
-	TRBV5-1	TRBD1	TRBJ1-1	TGCGCCAGCAGCCCTGGGACAGGGGGGTCCCTGAACACTGAAGCTTTCTTT	CASSPGTGGSLNTEAFF
-	TRBV27	-	TRBJ2-1	TGTGCCAGCAGTACAGCCTTCGGCCTTTACAATGAGCAGTTCTTC	CASSTAFGLYNEQFF
-	TRBV5-4	-	TRBJ2-5	TGTGCCAGCAGCACAGGGTTACCAGAGACCCAGTACTTC	CASSTGLPETQYF